This T cell receptor (beta chain) was sequenced in a study of tumor-infiltrating T cells and Merkel cell polyomavirus (dated by TCRdb to the late 2010s). Study-wide context: The study examined CD8+ T cells specific for the Merkel cell polyomavirus KLL epitope in Merkel cell carcinoma patients. Most whole-tumor samples were obtained as 25-micron curls cut from formalin-fixed, paraffin-embedded tissue blocks. Of all the tumor samples in the study, one was a frozen nodal tumor digest and another was a flash-frozen core biopsy of a metastasis. The therapies patients received were varied and non-standardized, including chemotherapy, radiation and immunotherapies. TRB sequencing was performed on KLL-tetramer-sorted cells from blood or tumor-infiltrating lymphocytes in about 15 samples, as well as on some twelve matched whole-tumor samples. Varying disease stages were represented at patient presentation, and patients were followed for a median of 2.7 years (range 1.1 to 6.0 years). Overall results and qualifications from the work: KLL-specific TRB repertoires were diverse and largely private, with only one public clonotype among some 400 unique sequences, shared by two patients. A greater number of unique KLL-specific clonotypes in tumors (roughly 5-108 vs 0-3) was associated with a significant advantage in MCC-specific survival (P = 0.0051). Significantly improved MCC-specific survival was associated with a higher fraction of KLL-specific T cells within tumors (about 1.9-18% versus about 0-0.15%). Only a single viral epitope was studied, so T cells against other Merkel cell polyomavirus epitopes were not captured. The small sample size of the study (n of about twelve patients) is recognized as a limitation.

A note on this clone: Which antigen it targets is not known. No base qualities exist here, and no much larger clone lies one base off it.

V gives up 0 bases and J gives up 1 base, and the segment between their germline ends measures 19 bases. The germline V gene encodes CDR1 MRHNA and CDR2 SNTAGT. The cysteine opens and the phenylalanine closes a CDR3 of 18 amino acids. Here the CDR3 DNA is all that survives: 54 bases in frame from base 1. All patients' tumors stained robustly positive for Merkel cell polyomavirus Large T antigen by immunohistochemistry. Roughly twelve Merkel cell carcinoma patients with robust KLL-tetramer+ populations, above 0.04% of CD8+ T cells, in blood and/or cultured TIL were included. All patients were Caucasian, with a median age of roughly 65 years and a range of roughly 45 to 85 years. Lymph node tumors were analyzed for patients with unknown primaries who presented with nodal disease, or when insufficient primary tissue was available. Libraries came from the immunoSEQ multiplex PCR assay. Genomic DNA extraction, TRB sequencing and normalization were carried out by Adaptive Biotechnologies (Seattle, WA). As for the authors' bioinformatics: Clonality was calculated as one minus the Shannon entropy of productive TRB sequences, normalized by log2 of unique productive sequences. KLL-specific clonotypes in tumors were found by matching TCRbeta CDR3 amino acid sequences to the sequences from the tetramer-sorted sample of each patient. TCRdb carries this immuneACCESS record with in-frame sequences only. Its versions omit some clonotypes, under half of them owing to an unresolved V gene in the studies checked, with the rest unexplained. Clonal size and the V and J genes are those of that table, whereas D and trimming came from the DNA. This sample comprises 26,000 or so clones, around nine tenths of them detected only once. In total, the top ten clones hold around 2.7% of the sample.

The V gene is TRBV6-4 and the J gene is TRBJ2-7; tentative D gene TRBD1, with 5 bases matching. The TCR comes from a man in his fifties with Merkel cell carcinoma. What was sequenced was lymph node tissue. Here is the DNA: TGTGCCAGCAGTGACTCTGGGAAAGGGGTCCACGGGTCCTACGAGCAGTACTTC. Its protein reads: CASSDSGKGVHGSYEQYF.